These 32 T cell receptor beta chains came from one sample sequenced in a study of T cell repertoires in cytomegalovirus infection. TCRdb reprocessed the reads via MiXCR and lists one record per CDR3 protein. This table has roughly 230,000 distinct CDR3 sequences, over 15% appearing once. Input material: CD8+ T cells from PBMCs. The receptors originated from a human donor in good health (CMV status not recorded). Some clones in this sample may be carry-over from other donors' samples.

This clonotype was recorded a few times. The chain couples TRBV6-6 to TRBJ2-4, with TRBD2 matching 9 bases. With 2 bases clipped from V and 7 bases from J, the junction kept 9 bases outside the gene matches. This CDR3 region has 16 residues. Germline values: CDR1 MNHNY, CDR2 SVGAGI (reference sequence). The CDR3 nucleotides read TGTGCCAGCAGTTACGGGGCTGGCGGGGGGGCCAACATTCAGTACTTC. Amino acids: CASSYGAGGGANIQYF.

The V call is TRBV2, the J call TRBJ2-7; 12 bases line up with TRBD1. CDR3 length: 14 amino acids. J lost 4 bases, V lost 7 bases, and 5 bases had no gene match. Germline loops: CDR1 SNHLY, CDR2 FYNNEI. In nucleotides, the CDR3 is TGTGCCAGCACCGGGGACAGGGGGCTGTACGAGCAGTACTTC. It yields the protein CASTGDRGLYEQYF. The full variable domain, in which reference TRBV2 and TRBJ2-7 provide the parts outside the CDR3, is EPEVTQTPSHQVTQMGQEVILRCVPISNHLYFYWYRQILGQKVEFLVSFYNNEISEKSEIFDDQFSVERPDGSNFTLKIRSTKLEDSAMYFCASTGDRGLYEQYFGPGTRLTVT.

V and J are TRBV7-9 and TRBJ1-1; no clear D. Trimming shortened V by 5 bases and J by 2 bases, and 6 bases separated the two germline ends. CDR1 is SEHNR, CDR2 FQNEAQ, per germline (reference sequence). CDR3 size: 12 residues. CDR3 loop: CASSVDNTEAFF. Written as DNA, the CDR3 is TGTGCCAGCAGCGTTGACAACACTGAAGCTTTCTTT.

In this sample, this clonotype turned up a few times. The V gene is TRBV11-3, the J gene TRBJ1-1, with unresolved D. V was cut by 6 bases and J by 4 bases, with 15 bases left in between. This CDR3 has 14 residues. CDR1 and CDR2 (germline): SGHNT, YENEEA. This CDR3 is CASSEDPGSTEAFF. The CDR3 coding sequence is TGTGCCAGCAGTGAAGACCCCGGGTCCACTGAAGCTTTCTTT. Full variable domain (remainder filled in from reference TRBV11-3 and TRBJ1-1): EAGVVQSPRYKIIEKKQPVAFWCNPISGHNTLYWYLQNLGQGPELLIRYENEEAVDDSQLPKDRFSAERLKGVDSTLKIQPAELGDSAVYLCASSEDPGSTEAFFGQGTRLTVV.

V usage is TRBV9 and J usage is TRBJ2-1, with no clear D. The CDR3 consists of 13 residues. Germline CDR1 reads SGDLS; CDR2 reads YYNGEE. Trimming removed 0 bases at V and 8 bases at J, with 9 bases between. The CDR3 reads CASSVVGSDEQFF. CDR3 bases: TGTGCCAGCAGCGTAGTAGGGTCGGATGAGCAGTTCTTC.

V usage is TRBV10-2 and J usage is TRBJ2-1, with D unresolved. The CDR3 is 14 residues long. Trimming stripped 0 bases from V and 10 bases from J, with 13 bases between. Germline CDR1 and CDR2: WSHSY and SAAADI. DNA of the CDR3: TGCGCCAGCAGTGAGTCCTCTAGTGGCGGCGAGCAGTTCTTC. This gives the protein CASSESSSGGEQFF.

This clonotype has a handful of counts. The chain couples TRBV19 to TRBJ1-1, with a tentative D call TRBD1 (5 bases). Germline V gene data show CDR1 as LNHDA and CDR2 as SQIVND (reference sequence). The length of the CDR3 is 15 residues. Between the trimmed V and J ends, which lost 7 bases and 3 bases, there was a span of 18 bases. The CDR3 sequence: CASTLSLQGDTEAFF. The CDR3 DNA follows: TGTGCCAGTACCCTATCGCTTCAGGGTGACACTGAAGCTTTCTTT.

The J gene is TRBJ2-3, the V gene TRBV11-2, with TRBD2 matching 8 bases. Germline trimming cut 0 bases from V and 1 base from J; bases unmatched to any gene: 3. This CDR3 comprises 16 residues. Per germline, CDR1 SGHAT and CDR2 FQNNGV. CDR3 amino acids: CASSLEAGVRTDTQYF. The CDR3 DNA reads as TGTGCCAGCAGCTTAGAAGCGGGGGTGCGCACAGATACGCAGTATTTT.

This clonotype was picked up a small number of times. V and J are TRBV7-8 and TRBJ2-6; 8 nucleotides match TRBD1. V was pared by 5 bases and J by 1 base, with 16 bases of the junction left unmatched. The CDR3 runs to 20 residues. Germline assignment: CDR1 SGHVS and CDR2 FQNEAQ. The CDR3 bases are TGTGCCAGCAGCCCCCTCCGGCAGGGGGCTTCTTTATCTGGGGCCAACGTCCTGACTTTC. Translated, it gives CASSPLRQGASLSGANVLTF.

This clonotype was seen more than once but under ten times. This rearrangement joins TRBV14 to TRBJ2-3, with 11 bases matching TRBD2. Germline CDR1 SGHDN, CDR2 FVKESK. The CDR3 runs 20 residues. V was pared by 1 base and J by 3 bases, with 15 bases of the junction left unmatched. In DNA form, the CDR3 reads TGTGCCAGCAGCCAAGGATCGCTAGCGGGGGGCCGCGTTTGGACAGATACGCAGTATTTT. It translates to CASSQGSLAGGRVWTDTQYF.

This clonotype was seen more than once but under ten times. CDR3 region: CASSQVQGVNQPQHF. The CDR3 DNA reads as TGCGCCAGCAGCCAAGTGCAGGGGGTTAATCAGCCCCAGCATTTT. The rearrangement links TRBV4-1 to TRBJ1-5; 7 bases fit TRBD1. The V segment lost 1 base and the J segment 4 bases; nucleotides outside the gene matches: 4. CDR3 size: 15 residues. Germline CDR1 is MGHRA and CDR2 is YSYEKL.

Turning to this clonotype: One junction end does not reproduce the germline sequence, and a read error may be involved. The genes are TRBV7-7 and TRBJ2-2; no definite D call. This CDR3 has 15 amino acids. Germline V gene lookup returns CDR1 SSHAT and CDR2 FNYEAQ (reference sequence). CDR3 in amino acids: CASSSPLGKAGELFF. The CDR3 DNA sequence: TGTGCTAGCAGCTCCCCGTTGGGAAAGGCCGGGGAGCTGTTTTTT.

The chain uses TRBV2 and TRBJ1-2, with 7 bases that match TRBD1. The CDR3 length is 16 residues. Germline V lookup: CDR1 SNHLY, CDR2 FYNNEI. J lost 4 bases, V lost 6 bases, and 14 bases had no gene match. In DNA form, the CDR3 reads TGTGCCAGCAGCAAAACGGACCTGGGACAGCTCTATGGCTACACCTTC. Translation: CASSKTDLGQLYGYTF. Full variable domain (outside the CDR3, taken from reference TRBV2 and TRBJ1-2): EPEVTQTPSHQVTQMGQEVILRCVPISNHLYFYWYRQILGQKVEFLVSFYNNEISEKSEIFDDQFSVERPDGSNFTLKIRSTKLEDSAMYFCASSKTDLGQLYGYTFGSGTRLTVV.

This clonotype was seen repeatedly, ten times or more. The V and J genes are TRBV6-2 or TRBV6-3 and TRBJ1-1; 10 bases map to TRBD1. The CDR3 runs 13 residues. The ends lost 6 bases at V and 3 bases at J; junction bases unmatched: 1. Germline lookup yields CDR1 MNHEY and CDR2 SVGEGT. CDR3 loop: CASSGQGDTEAFF. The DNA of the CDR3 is TGTGCCAGCAGCGGACAGGGGGACACTGAAGCTTTCTTT.

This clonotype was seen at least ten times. CDR3 sequence reads: CASSELRSGQLYSNQPQHF. Here the CDR3 DNA reads TGTGCCAGCAGTGAATTGAGATCGGGACAGCTCTATAGCAATCAGCCCCAGCATTTT. The chain combines TRBV6-1 with TRBJ1-5; 7 bases align to TRBD1. From germline, CDR1 is MNHNS and CDR2 SASEGT. The CDR3 runs 19 residues. The V gene end was trimmed by 2 bases and the J gene end by 0 bases; junction bases not matched to a gene: 13.

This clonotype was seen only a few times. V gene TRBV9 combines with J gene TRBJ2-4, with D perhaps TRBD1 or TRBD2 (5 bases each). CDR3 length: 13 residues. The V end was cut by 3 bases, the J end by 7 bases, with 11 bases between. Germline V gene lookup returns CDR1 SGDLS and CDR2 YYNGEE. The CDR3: CASSGGEGNIQYF. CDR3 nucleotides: TGTGCCAGCAGCGGAGGGGAAGGGAACATTCAGTACTTC.

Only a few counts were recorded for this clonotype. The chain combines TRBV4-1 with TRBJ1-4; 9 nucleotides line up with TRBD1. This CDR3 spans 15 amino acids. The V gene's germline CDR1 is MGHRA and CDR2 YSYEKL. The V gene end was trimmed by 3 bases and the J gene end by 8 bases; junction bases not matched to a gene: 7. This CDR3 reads CASSQGTGLDEKLFF. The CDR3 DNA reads TGCGCCAGCAGCCAGGGGACAGGGCTTGACGAAAAACTGTTTTTT.

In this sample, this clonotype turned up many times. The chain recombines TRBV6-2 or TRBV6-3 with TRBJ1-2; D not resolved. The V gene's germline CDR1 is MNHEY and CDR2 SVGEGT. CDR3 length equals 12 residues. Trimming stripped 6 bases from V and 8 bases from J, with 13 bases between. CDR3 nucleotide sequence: TGTGCCAGCAGGACTCTCGGTGGAGGCTACACCTTC. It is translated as CASRTLGGGYTF.

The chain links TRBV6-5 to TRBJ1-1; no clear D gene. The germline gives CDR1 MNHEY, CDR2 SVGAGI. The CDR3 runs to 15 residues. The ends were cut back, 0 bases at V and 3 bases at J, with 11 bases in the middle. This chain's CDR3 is CASSYSRTSDTEAFF. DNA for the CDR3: TGTGCCAGCAGTTACTCAAGGACGTCGGACACTGAAGCTTTCTTT.

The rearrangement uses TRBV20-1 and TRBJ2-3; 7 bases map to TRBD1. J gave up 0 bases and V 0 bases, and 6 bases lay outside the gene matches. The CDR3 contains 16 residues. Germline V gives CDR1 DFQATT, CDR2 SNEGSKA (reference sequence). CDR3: CSAREYEGASTDTQYF. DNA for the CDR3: TGCAGTGCTAGAGAGTACGAGGGGGCTAGCACAGATACGCAGTATTTT.

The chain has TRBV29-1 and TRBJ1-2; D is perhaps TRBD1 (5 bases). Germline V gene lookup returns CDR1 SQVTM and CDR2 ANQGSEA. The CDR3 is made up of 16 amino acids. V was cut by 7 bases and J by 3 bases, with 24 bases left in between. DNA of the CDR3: TGCAGCGCAGAAGGGGAACTGGGGCAGGGCGACTATGGCTACACCTTC. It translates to CSAEGELGQGDYGYTF.

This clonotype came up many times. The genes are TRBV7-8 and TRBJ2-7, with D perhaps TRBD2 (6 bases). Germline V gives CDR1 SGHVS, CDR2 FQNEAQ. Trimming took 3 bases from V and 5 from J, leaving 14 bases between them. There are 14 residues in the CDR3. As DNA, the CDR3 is TGTGCCAGCAGCTTGGCTAGTCCGGGAGACGAGCAGTACTTC. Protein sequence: CASSLASPGDEQYF.

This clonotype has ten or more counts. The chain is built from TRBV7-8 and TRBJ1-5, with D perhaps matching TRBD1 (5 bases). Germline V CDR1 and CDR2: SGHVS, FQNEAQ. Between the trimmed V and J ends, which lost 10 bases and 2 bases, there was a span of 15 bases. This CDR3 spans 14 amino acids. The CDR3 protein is CATSRDVGNQPQHF. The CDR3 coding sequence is TGTGCCACCTCACGGGACGTAGGCAATCAGCCCCAGCATTTT.

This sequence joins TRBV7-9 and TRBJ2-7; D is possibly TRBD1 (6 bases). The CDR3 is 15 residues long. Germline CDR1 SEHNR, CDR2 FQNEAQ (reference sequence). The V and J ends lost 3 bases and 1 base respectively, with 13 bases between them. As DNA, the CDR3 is TGTGCCAGCAGCTTGAGCGGACAGCTATCCTACGAGCAGTACTTC. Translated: CASSLSGQLSYEQYF.

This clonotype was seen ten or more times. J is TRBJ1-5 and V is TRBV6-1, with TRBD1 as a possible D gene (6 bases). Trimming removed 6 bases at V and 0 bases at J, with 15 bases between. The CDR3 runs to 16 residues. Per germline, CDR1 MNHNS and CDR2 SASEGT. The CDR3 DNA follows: TGTGCCAGCAGGCCAACAGGGCCCCATAGCAATCAGCCCCAGCATTTT. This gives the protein CASRPTGPHSNQPQHF.

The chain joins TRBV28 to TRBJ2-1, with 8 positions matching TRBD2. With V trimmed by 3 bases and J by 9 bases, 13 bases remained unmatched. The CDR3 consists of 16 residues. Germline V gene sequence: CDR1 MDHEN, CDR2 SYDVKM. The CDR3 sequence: CASSLLRGALKGEQFF. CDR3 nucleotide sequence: TGTGCCAGCAGTTTGCTGCGGGGGGCCCTAAAGGGTGAGCAGTTCTTC.

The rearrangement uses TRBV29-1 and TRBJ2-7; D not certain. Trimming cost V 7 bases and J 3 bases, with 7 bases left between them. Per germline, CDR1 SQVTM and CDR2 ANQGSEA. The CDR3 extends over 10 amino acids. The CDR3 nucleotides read TGCAGCGCCTTGGGCTACGAGCAGTACTTC. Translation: CSALGYEQYF.

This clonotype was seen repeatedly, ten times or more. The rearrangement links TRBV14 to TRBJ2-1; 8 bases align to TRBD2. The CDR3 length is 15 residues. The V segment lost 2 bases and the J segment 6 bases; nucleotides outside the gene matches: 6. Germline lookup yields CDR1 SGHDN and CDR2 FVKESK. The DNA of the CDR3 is TGTGCCAGCAGCCAATTCCGGGGGGGCGGCAATGAGCAGTTCTTC. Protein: CASSQFRGGGNEQFF.

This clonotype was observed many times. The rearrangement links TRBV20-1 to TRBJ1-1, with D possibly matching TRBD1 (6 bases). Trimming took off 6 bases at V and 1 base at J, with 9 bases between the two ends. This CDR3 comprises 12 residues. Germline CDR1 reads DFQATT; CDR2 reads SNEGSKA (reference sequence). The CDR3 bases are TGCAGTGCCCAGACAGGGAACACTGAAGCTTTCTTT. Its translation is CSAQTGNTEAFF.

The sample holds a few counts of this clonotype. The CDR3 nucleotides read TGCAGTGCTAGTCACTCCGGGACTTACTCCTACGAGCAGTACTTC. This sequence encodes CSASHSGTYSYEQYF. The V gene is TRBV20-1, the J gene TRBJ2-7; D perhaps matches TRBD2 (6 bases). Deletions cut 3 bases from V and 0 bases from J, with 15 bases between. Germline V CDR1 and CDR2: DFQATT, SNEGSKA (reference sequence). The CDR3 has 15 residues.

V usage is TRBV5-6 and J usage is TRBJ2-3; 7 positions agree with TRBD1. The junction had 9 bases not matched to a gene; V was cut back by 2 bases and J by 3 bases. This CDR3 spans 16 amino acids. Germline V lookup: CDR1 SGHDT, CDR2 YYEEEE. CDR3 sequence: CASSFPGGEGTDTQYF. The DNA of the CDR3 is TGTGCCAGCAGCTTTCCAGGGGGAGAAGGGACAGATACGCAGTATTTT. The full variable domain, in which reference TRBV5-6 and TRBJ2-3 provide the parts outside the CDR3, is DAGVTQSPTHLIKTRGQQVTLRCSPKSGHDTVSWYQQALGQGPQFIFQYYEEEERQRGNFPDRFSGHQFPNYSSELNVNALLLGDSALYLCASSFPGGEGTDTQYFGPGTRLTVL.

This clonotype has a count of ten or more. CDR3 sequence: CASSLNRVGSPLHF. The CDR3 DNA is TGTGCCAGCAGCTTAAACAGGGTGGGCTCACCCCTCCACTTT. The chain has TRBV7-2 and TRBJ1-6, with a weak D call TRBD1 (6 bases). The CDR3 length is 14 residues. V was cut by 2 bases and J by 10 bases, with 12 bases left in between. In germline, CDR1 is SGHTA, CDR2 FQGNSA.